One sample yielded the 14 T cell receptor beta chains listed below, sequenced in a study of blood T cell repertoires in COVID-19. The table came from immunoSEQ multiplex PCR; TCRdb's copy has only in-frame clones and leaves some out. Counted here are hundreds of thousands of clones, approximately 91% occurring once; the ten biggest clones make up around 7.8%. The sample comprised peripheral blood. Source of these receptors: a woman between 50 and 59 years old with COVID-19, enrolled during active disease.

The chain joins TRBV6-6 to TRBJ2-1, with D possibly matching TRBD1 (5 bases). The CDR3 extends over 12 amino acids. V was pared by 7 bases and J by 4 bases, with 8 bases between. Germline-derived CDR1 and CDR2 are MNHNY and SVGAGI (reference sequence). In nucleotides, the CDR3 is TGTGCCAGCACGACAGCGTACAATGAGCAGTTCTTC. Translating it yields CASTTAYNEQFF.

This rearrangement joins TRBV19 to TRBJ1-5; D is uncertain. Trimming removed 3 bases from V and 6 bases from J, with 6 bases in between. From germline, CDR1 is LNHDA and CDR2 SQIVND (reference sequence). The CDR3 has 12 residues. The CDR3 protein is CASSIMAQPQHF. The DNA for the CDR3 is TGTGCCAGTAGTATTATGGCTCAGCCCCAGCATTTT. The full variable domain, rest sourced from reference TRBV19 and TRBJ1-5, is DGGITQSPKYLFRKEGQNVTLSCEQNLNHDAMYWYRQDPGQGLRLIYYSQIVNDFQKGDIAEGYSVSREKKESFPLTVTSAQKNPTAFYLCASSIMAQPQHFGDGTRLSIL.

Turning to this clone: The sample holds other DNA sequences that translate to the same CDR3. This chain uses TRBV9 with TRBJ2-1; 12 positions agree with TRBD2. Germline values: CDR1 SGDLS, CDR2 YYNGEE. Trimming took 0 bases from V and 6 from J; bases not matched to a gene: 4. The CDR3 is 16 residues long. The chain's CDR3 is CASSVGASGGANEQFF. CDR3 in DNA: TGTGCCAGCAGCGTAGGGGCTAGCGGGGGGGCCAATGAGCAGTTCTTC.

The V and J genes are TRBV27 and TRBJ1-1; D is undetermined. V was cut by 4 bases and J by 4 bases, with 10 bases left in between. This CDR3 has 13 residues. Germline V gene data show CDR1 as MNHEY and CDR2 as SMNVEV (reference sequence). CDR3 coding DNA: TGTGCCAGCAGTTCCGGGATTATCACTGAAGCTTTCTTT. This gives the protein CASSSGIITEAFF.

The V gene is TRBV7-8, the J gene TRBJ1-2, with TRBD1 identical over 9 bases. Germline CDR1 is SGHVS and CDR2 is FQNEAQ. J gave up 4 bases and V 5 bases, and 2 bases lay outside the gene matches. CDR3 size: 13 residues. The CDR3 DNA reads TGTGCCAGCAGCCCGGGACAGGGCTATGGCTACACCTTC. It is translated as CASSPGQGYGYTF.

The chain joins TRBV30 to TRBJ1-4; maybe TRBD1 (6 bases). Germline values: CDR1 GTSNPN, CDR2 SVGIG (reference sequence). The CDR3 is made up of 14 amino acids. The V end lost 2 bases, the J end lost 8 bases, and 15 bases lay between the germline ends. The CDR3 region has the DNA TGTGCCTGGAGTCCCACGGACAGTTTCGAAAAACTGTTTTTT. Amino acid sequence: CAWSPTDSFEKLFF.

This clone came up a few times. The chain couples TRBV30 to TRBJ1-1; D is perhaps TRBD1 (5 bases). Germline-derived CDR1 and CDR2 are GTSNPN and SVGIG (reference sequence). This CDR3 has 14 residues. V shed 2 bases and J shed 7 bases, with 17 bases lying between them. CDR3 in DNA: TGTGCCTGGAGTCTACCGACAGTCGTTGGTGAAGCTTTCTTT. This sequence encodes CAWSLPTVVGEAFF.

This chain joins TRBV24-1 and TRBJ1-2, with D perhaps matching TRBD1 (6 bases). Germline assignment: CDR1 KGHDR and CDR2 SFDVKD. The CDR3 extends over 16 amino acids. V was pared by 3 bases and J by 4 bases, with 17 bases between. The DNA for the CDR3 is TGTGCCACCAGTGATCAAAATACAGGGCGGACCTATGGCTACACCTTC. Protein: CATSDQNTGRTYGYTF.

The chain recombines TRBV2 with TRBJ2-7, with D possibly being TRBD1 (5 bases). CDR3 size: 13 residues. Germline V lookup: CDR1 SNHLY, CDR2 FYNNEI. V dropped 6 bases and J dropped 0 bases, with 9 bases sitting between them. Here the CDR3 reads CASRPQGSYEQYF. The DNA for the CDR3 is TGTGCCAGCAGGCCGCAGGGCTCCTACGAGCAGTACTTC.

This clone was counted a single time. The V and J genes are TRBV5-1 and TRBJ2-6, with D unclear. The V gene's germline CDR1 is SGHRS and CDR2 YFSETQ. V lost 4 bases and J lost 4, with 12 bases in between. The CDR3 covers 15 residues. The CDR3 nucleotides are TGCGCCAGCAGCGCCCTAGTCTCGGGGGCCAACGTCCTGACTTTC. Its protein product is CASSALVSGANVLTF. Variable domain in full (rest from reference TRBV5-1 and TRBJ2-6): KAGVTQTPRYLIKTRGQQVTLSCSPISGHRSVSWYQQTPGQGLQFLFEYFSETQRNKGNFPGRFSGRQFSNSRSEMNVSTLELGDSALYLCASSALVSGANVLTFGAGSRLTVL.

The chain has TRBV19 and TRBJ1-6, with a possible D match to TRBD1 (5 bases). Trimming cost V 3 bases and J 4 bases, with 10 bases left between them. The germline V gene has CDR1 LNHDA and CDR2 SQIVND (reference sequence). This CDR3 has 15 residues. CDR3 region: CASSMGRTYNSPLHF. The CDR3 bases are TGTGCCAGTAGTATGGGCAGGACATATAATTCACCCCTCCACTTT.

The J gene is TRBJ1-1, the V gene TRBV15; D may be TRBD1 (6 bases). The germline V gene has CDR1 LNHNV and CDR2 YYDKDF (reference sequence). Trimming left V 8 bases short and J 4 bases short, with 17 bases between. The CDR3 is made up of 14 amino acids. DNA of the CDR3: TGTGCCACCGCGGACAGCTTCTCACGCACTGAAGCTTTCTTT. Translation gives CATADSFSRTEAFF.

The genes are TRBV28 and TRBJ2-6, with a tentative D call TRBD1 (6 bases). Germline assignment: CDR1 MDHEN and CDR2 SYDVKM. Trimming took 4 bases from V and 3 from J, leaving 16 bases between them. This CDR3 comprises 17 residues. In DNA, the CDR3 is TGTGCCAGCAGTTCCCCTACAGGGCCCTATGGGGCCAACGTCCTGACTTTC. This gives the protein CASSSPTGPYGANVLTF.

This chain uses TRBV29-1 with TRBJ1-1; possibly TRBD1 for D (5 bases). Trimming took 3 bases from V and 3 from J, leaving 8 bases between them. Per germline, CDR1 SQVTM and CDR2 ANQGSEA. The CDR3 covers 12 residues. The DNA for the CDR3 is TGCAGCGTTGATGACAGTGACACTGAAGCTTTCTTT. Amino acids: CSVDDSDTEAFF.